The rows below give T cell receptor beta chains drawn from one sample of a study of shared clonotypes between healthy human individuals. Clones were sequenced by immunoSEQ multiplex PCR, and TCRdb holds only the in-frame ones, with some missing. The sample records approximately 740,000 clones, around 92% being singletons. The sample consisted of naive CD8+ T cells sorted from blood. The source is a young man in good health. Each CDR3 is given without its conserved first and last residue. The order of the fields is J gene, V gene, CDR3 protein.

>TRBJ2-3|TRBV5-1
ASSLEAVDTQY
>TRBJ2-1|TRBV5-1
ASSEAGTSGYIQSNEQF
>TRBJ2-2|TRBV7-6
ASSSRTSGLTGELF
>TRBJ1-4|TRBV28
ASSFLNPRDAEQGEKLF
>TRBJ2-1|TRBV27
ASSPGNEQF
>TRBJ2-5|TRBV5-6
ASSLENQETQY
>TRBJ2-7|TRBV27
ASSPDRTYEQY
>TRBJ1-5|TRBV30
AWSTGTGGNQPQH
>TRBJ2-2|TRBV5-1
ASSLASSGRNTGELF
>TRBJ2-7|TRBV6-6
ASSVGWEQY
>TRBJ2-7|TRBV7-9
ASGAGTSGTREQY
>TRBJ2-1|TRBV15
ATSVRTSGSRVYNEQF
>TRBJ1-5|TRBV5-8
ASSFEGGPPQH
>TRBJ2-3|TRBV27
ASSLRVVGLAGNTDTQY
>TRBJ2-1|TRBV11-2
ASSRRDSNYNEQF
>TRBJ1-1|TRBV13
ASSPRGEKAF
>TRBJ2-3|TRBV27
ASSSTESSTDTQY
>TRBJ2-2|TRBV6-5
ASSPGGRTGELF
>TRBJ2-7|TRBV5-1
ASSPDQGNYEQY
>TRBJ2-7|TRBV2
ASSEATASSYEQY
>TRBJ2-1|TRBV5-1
ASSWDPRLAGDYNEQF
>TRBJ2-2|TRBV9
ASSPGWRENTGELF
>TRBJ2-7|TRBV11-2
ASSAGGIEQY
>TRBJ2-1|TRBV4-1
ASSQPAGVDEQF
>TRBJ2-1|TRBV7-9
ASSLDSDYYNEQF
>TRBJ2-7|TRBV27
ASSLRGSYEQY
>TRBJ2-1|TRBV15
ATSRADRGSYNEQF
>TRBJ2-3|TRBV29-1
SVLRTGGETDTQY
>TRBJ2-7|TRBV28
ASTGRYSYEQY
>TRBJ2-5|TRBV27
ASSLLGGETQY
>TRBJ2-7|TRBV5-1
ASSLEPSMNNEQY
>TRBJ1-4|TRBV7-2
ASSLMWDSEKLF
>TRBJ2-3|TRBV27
ASSPLAGGPTDTQY
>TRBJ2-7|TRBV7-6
ASSTSGNSYEQY
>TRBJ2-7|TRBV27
ASGGGGWGYEQY
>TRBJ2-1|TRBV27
ASSLRGSHEQF
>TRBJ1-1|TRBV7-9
ASSLAQGDYTEAF
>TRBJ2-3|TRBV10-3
ATLAGEATYTQY
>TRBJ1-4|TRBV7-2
ASRGRGTATNEKLF
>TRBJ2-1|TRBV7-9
ASSSGTARLF
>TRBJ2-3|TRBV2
ASSDLSGEEDTQY
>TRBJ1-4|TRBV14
ASSQPRTGPNEKLF
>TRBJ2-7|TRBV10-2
ASSVDNPYEQY
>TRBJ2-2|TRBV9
ASSVTFSNTGELF
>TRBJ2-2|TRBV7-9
ASSLGVGELF